What follows describes a single T cell receptor beta chain. At the DNA level, this CDR3 is encoded by other sequences in the same sample as well. Per the study methods: Junction-only sequences without quality scores were provided by ImmunoSEQ, so filtering was different. TCRdb's table, derived via immunoSEQ multiplex PCR, lists solely in-frame clones and lacks some. The V and J calls and clone size are taken from that table; D and trimming were inferred from the DNA. Among around 550,000 clones listed, roughly 95% were seen once. Naivety among CD8 cells was defined by CD45RO negativity and positive CCR7 selection, thereby excluding terminally differentiated effector memory CD45RA+ cells. This sample was included in a study of shared clonotypes between healthy human individuals. The germline CDR1 and CDR2 sequences are SGHDT and YYEEEE. The CDR3 has 15 amino acids. V lost 4 bases to trimming and J lost 4 bases; unmatched junction nucleotides: 6.

The sequence came from a woman in her 30s in good health. Sequenced material: naive CD8+ T cells sorted from blood. This chain joins TRBV5-6 and TRBJ2-1; TRBD2 matches 9 bases. CDR3 in DNA: TGTGCCAGCAGCCTTACTAGCGGGCGGTACAATGAGCAGTTCTTC. Protein product: CASSLTSGRYNEQFF.